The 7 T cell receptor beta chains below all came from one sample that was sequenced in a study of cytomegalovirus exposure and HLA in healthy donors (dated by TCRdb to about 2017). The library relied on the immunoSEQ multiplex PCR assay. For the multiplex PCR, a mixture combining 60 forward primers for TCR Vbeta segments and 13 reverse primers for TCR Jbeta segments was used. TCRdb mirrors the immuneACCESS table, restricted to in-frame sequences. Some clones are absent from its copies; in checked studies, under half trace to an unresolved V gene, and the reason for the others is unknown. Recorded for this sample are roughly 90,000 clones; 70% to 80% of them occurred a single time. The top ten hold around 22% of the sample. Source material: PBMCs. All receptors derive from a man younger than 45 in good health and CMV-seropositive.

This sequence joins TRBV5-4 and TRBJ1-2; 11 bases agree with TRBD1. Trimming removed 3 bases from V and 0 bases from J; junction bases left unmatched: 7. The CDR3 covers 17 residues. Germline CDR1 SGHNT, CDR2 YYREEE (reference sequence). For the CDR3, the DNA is TGTGCCAGCAGCTCCCGGGACAGGGGGGATCCTAACTATGGCTACACCTTC. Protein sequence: CASSSRDRGDPNYGYTF.

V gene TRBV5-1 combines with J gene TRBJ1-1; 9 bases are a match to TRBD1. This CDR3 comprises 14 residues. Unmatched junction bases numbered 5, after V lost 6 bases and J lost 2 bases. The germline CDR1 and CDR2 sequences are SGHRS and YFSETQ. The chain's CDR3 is CASTLQGANTEAFF. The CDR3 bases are TGCGCCAGCACCCTACAGGGGGCCAACACTGAAGCTTTCTTT.

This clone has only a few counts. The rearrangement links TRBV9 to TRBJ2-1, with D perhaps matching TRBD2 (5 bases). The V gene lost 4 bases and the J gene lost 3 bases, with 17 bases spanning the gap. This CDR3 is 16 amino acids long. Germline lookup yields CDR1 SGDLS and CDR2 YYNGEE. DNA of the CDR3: TGTGCCAGCAGCCCGAGAGGGAGCGGCCTCTACAATGAGCAGTTCTTC. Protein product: CASSPRGSGLYNEQFF.

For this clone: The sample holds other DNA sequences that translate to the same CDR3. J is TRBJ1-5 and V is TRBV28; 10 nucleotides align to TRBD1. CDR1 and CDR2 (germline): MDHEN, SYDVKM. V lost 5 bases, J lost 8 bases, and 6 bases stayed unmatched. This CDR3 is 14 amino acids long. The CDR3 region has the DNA TGTGCCAGCAGTCCGGGGACAGGGGAAAAGCCCCAGCATTTT. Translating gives CASSPGTGEKPQHF. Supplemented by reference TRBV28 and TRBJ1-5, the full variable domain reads DVKVTQSSRYLVKRTGEKVFLECVQDMDHENMFWYRQDPGLGLRLIYFSYDVKMKEKGDIPEGYSVSREKKERFSLILESASTNQTSMYLCASSPGTGEKPQHFGDGTRLSIL.

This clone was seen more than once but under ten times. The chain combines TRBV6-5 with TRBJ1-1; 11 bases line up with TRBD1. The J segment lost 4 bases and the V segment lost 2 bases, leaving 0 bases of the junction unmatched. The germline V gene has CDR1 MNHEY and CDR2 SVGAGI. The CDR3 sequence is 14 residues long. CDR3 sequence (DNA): TGTGCCAGCAGTTACGGGACAGGGGGCACTGAAGCTTTCTTT. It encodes CASSYGTGGTEAFF.

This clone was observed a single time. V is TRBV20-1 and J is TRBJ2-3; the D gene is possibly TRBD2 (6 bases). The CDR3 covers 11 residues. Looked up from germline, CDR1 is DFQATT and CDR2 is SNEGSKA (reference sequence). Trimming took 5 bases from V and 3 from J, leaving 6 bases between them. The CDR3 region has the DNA TGCAGTGCTGGGACTACAGATACGCAGTATTTT. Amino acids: CSAGTTDTQYF.

CDR3 residues: CASSHASGTTSTDTQYF. The CDR3 bases are TGCGCCAGCAGCCATGCATCCGGGACAACTAGCACAGATACGCAGTATTTT. The chain employs TRBV4-1 and TRBJ2-3; D possibly corresponds to TRBD1 (6 bases). Trimming took 3 bases from V and 0 from J, leaving 16 bases between them. Germline V lookup: CDR1 MGHRA, CDR2 YSYEKL. The CDR3 length is 17 residues.